This T cell receptor (beta chain) is drawn from a study of immune cell composition in non-small cell lung cancer. From germline, CDR1 is SNHLY and CDR2 FYNNEI. V dropped 6 bases and J dropped 3 bases, with 17 bases sitting between them. The CDR3 contains 15 residues. The normal lung sample lay at least 3 cm, and maximally far, from the tumour. The repertoire was sequenced with immunoSEQ multiplex PCR; TCRdb's copy has only in-frame clones and lacks some. Here the sample spans nearly 7,000 clones, roughly 81% being singletons. Sequenced: non-adjacent lung tissue. The V gene is TRBV2, the J gene TRBJ1-1; D unresolved. The clonotype was recovered from a human donor with non-small cell lung cancer. DNA for the CDR3: TGTGCCAGCAGGCTGGGTCGAGCTGAATACACTGAAGCTTTCTTT. Encoded protein: CASRLGRAEYTEAFF.